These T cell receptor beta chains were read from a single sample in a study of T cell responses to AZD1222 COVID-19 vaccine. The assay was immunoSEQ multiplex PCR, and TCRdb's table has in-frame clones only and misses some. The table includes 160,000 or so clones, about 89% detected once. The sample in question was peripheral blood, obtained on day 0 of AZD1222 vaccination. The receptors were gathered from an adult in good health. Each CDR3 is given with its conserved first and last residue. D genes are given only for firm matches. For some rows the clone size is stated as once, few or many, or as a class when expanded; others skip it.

TGTGCCAGCAGCCCCCCCGTGGAAAAACTGTTTTTT	CASSPPVEKLFF	-	TRBJ1-4	-	TRBV7-9
TGTGCCAGCAGTTTGTCCCAGGGATTAAAGACCCAGTACTTC	CASSLSQGLKTQYF	-	TRBJ2-5	-	TRBV28
TGCAGTGCTAGTGGGGACCTTCCAGTGGGACGCCACAATGAGCAGTTCTTC	CSASGDLPVGRHNEQFF	-	TRBJ2-1	-	TRBV20-1
TGTGCCAGCAGTTCGTACAGGACTAACTATGGCTACACCTTC	CASSSYRTNYGYTF	-	TRBJ1-2	-	TRBV6-2/TRBV6-3
TGTGCCAGCAGCTATGCCGGGACTAATTCACCCCTCCACTTT	CASSYAGTNSPLHF	-	TRBJ1-6	-	TRBV5-5
TGCGCCAGCAGCTTGGACGGGGGGGCGAAGTTCTTC	CASSLDGGAKFF	TRBD2	TRBJ2-1	-	TRBV5-1
TGTGCCATCAGCGAGGAGGGGCGGTATGGCTACACCTTC	CAISEEGRYGYTF	-	TRBJ1-2	-	TRBV10-3
TGCGCCAGCAGCTTGGACGGGACAGGGGCAGATACGCAGTATTTT	CASSLDGTGADTQYF	TRBD1	TRBJ2-3	once	TRBV5-1
TGCGCCAGCAGCTTGGGTGGGGTGAATCAGCCCCAGCATTTT	CASSLGGVNQPQHF	-	TRBJ1-5	once	TRBV5-1
TGTGCCAGCAGCTTAGGGACTGGCTCTGGAAACACCATATATTTT	CASSLGTGSGNTIYF	-	TRBJ1-3	-	TRBV7-9
TGTGCCAGCAGTTTTCGAGCCATGAACACTGAAGCTTTCTTT	CASSFRAMNTEAFF	-	TRBJ1-1	-	TRBV28
TGTGCCAGCAGTTTAACAGGGACAACCTACTATGGCTACACCTTC	CASSLTGTTYYGYTF	-	TRBJ1-2	-	TRBV28
TGTGCCAGCTCACCAACCCCGACGCAGAGAAGCAATCAGCCCCAGCATTTT	CASSPTPTQRSNQPQHF	-	TRBJ1-5	-	TRBV18
TGTGCCAGCAGTTACTCACGGGGGGGGAGCAATCAGCCCCAGCATTTT	CASSYSRGGSNQPQHF	-	TRBJ1-5	-	TRBV6-5
TGCAGTGCTAGTGCGGGACAGGGACATAATTCACCCCTCCACTTT	CSASAGQGHNSPLHF	TRBD1	TRBJ1-6	-	TRBV20-1
TGTGCCAGCAGCCAATCTCGCGGGAGCAATGAGCAGTTCTTC	CASSQSRGSNEQFF	TRBD2	TRBJ2-1	-	TRBV16
TGCGCCAGCAGCTTGGCCGTGACCGGGACAGGGGTTTTGAACACTGAAGCTTTCTTT	CASSLAVTGTGVLNTEAFF	TRBD1	TRBJ1-1	-	TRBV5-1
TGTGCCAGCAGTTACTCAGGGAGTCAGCCCCAGCATTTT	CASSYSGSQPQHF	-	TRBJ1-5	-	TRBV6-2/TRBV6-3
TGTGCCAGCTCACCAAGGACTAGCGGCCATACGCAGTATTTT	CASSPRTSGHTQYF	TRBD2	TRBJ2-3	-	TRBV18
TGTGCCAGCAGCCTCCGGGACACCTCCGAAGCTTTCTTT	CASSLRDTSEAFF	-	TRBJ1-1	-	TRBV11-1
TGTGCCAGCAGTCCTAGACAGACCTCCTCCAATGAGCAGTTCTTC	CASSPRQTSSNEQFF	-	TRBJ2-1	-	TRBV6-6
TGCGCCAGCACTACTCAGGGGAGTTGGAACACTGAAGCTTTCTTT	CASTTQGSWNTEAFF	-	TRBJ1-1	-	TRBV5-1
TGTGCCAGCAGCCAAGATATGGTCGGGGAGCTGTTTTTT	CASSQDMVGELFF	-	TRBJ2-2	-	TRBV14
TGTGCCAGCAGCTTAGATGGGGCCGCCTGGGGACATAGCTACAATGAGCAGTTCTTC	CASSLDGAAWGHSYNEQFF	-	TRBJ2-1	-	TRBV11-2
TGTGCCAGCAGCTTAGGCGGGAGGGGTATGGATACGCAGTATTTT	CASSLGGRGMDTQYF	TRBD2	TRBJ2-3	-	TRBV7-2
TGTGCCAGCAGCCCTACCATTTTACAGGGCCCCGGCTACACCTTC	CASSPTILQGPGYTF	-	TRBJ1-2	-	TRBV3-1/TRBV3-2
TGTGCCACCAGTGAGGTTCGGACAGGGGGCACCTACGAGCAGTACTTC	CATSEVRTGGTYEQYF	TRBD1	TRBJ2-7	-	TRBV24-1
TGTGCCAGCAGCCAAGGAGGGTTCAGTAATTCACCCCTCCACTTT	CASSQGGFSNSPLHF	-	TRBJ1-6	-	TRBV3-1/TRBV3-2
TGTGCCAGCAGCTTCGGGACCGATGAAAAACTGTTTTTT	CASSFGTDEKLFF	-	TRBJ1-4	-	TRBV11-2
TGTGCCAGCAGTTCAGAGGCAGGGCCCTACACCGGGGAGCTGTTTTTT	CASSSEAGPYTGELFF	-	TRBJ2-2	once	TRBV28
TGCGCCAGCAGCCGAGGGACTAGCACAGATACGCAGTATTTT	CASSRGTSTDTQYF	-	TRBJ2-3	-	TRBV5-1
TGTGCCAGCAGCCGACGGACAGGGCCCACTGAAGCTTTCTTT	CASSRRTGPTEAFF	TRBD1	TRBJ1-1	-	TRBV6-5
TGTGCCAGCAGCTCCAGGGGTAATGAAAAACTGTTTTTT	CASSSRGNEKLFF	-	TRBJ1-4	-	TRBV7-8
TGTGCCAGCAGTGAAGGGTCTGCATCTTATGGCTACACCTTC	CASSEGSASYGYTF	-	TRBJ1-2	-	TRBV6-1
TGTGCCAGCAGCGTGGGACTAGCGGGAGGCACAGATACGCAGTATTTT	CASSVGLAGGTDTQYF	TRBD2	TRBJ2-3	-	TRBV9
TGTGCCAGCAGCTATCAACCTACGGCGCGCCAGCCAGATTCACCCCTCCACTTT	CASSYQPTARQPDSPLHF	-	TRBJ1-6	once	TRBV11-2
TGTGCCAGCAGTTCGGACAGGGAGGCTTTCTTT	CASSSDREAFF	TRBD1	TRBJ1-1	-	TRBV28
TGTGCCAGCAGCTTAGCGGTGGACAATGAGCAGTTCTTC	CASSLAVDNEQFF	-	TRBJ2-1	-	TRBV7-2
TGCAGTGCTAAAGAGCAGTTCTTC	CSAKEQFF	-	TRBJ2-1	-	TRBV20-1
TGTGCCAGCAGTGCCTTTAGCGGGAGCTCCTACAATGAGCAGTTCTTC	CASSAFSGSSYNEQFF	TRBD2	TRBJ2-1	-	TRBV2
TGTGCCAGCAGCTTAGCGGGGACTAGGGGCACCGGGGAGCTGTTTTTT	CASSLAGTRGTGELFF	TRBD2	TRBJ2-2	-	TRBV11-3
TGTGCCAGCAGCTTGGGGACAGCATCCTACGAGCAGTACTTC	CASSLGTASYEQYF	TRBD1	TRBJ2-7	-	TRBV7-2
TGTGCCAGCAGTTCGACGTCGACTAGGGCAGAGTCCTACGAGCAGTACTTC	CASSSTSTRAESYEQYF	-	TRBJ2-7	-	TRBV27
TGTGCCAGTAGTCCTCCGACAGGTTCCGTGAACACTGAAGCTTTCTTT	CASSPPTGSVNTEAFF	-	TRBJ1-1	-	TRBV19
TGTGCCAGCGCACAGGGCCATGGCAATCAGCCCCAGCATTTT	CASAQGHGNQPQHF	-	TRBJ1-5	-	TRBV3-1/TRBV3-2
TGTGCCACCAGTGCCCCCCGGTCAGAAGCGGGACACACAGATACGCAGTATTTT	CATSAPRSEAGHTDTQYF	-	TRBJ2-3	-	TRBV24-1
TGTGCCAGCAGTTCCGGGACTAGCGCAACAGATACGCAGTATTTT	CASSSGTSATDTQYF	TRBD2	TRBJ2-3	-	TRBV7-9
TGTGCCAGCAGTTACTCAGGGTGGAACACTGAAGCTTTCTTT	CASSYSGWNTEAFF	-	TRBJ1-1	-	TRBV6-2/TRBV6-3
TGTGCCAGCAGTTTAGTTCAGGTCTTGAGTGAGCAGTTCTTC	CASSLVQVLSEQFF	-	TRBJ2-1	-	TRBV28
TGTGCCAGCAGCTTCCCGGTAACTGAAGCTTTCTTT	CASSFPVTEAFF	-	TRBJ1-1	-	TRBV7-2
TGCGCCAGCAGCTTCAAACAGGGTCATGGCTACACCTTC	CASSFKQGHGYTF	-	TRBJ1-2	-	TRBV5-1
TGTGCCAGCAGCCAAGAGCAGATGAACACTGAAGCTTTCTTT	CASSQEQMNTEAFF	-	TRBJ1-1	-	TRBV4-2
TGTGCCAGCAACAGGGGGCAAAGTAGCAATCAGCCCCAGCATTTT	CASNRGQSSNQPQHF	TRBD1	TRBJ1-5	-	TRBV19
TGTGCCAGCAGCTTAGCCTCCTACGAGCAGTACTTC	CASSLASYEQYF	-	TRBJ2-7	-	TRBV11-2
TGTGCCAGTAGCCCCGGGACAGAAGGACTAGCGGGAGTGTCCGGGGAGCTGTTTTTT	CASSPGTEGLAGVSGELFF	TRBD2	TRBJ2-2	-	TRBV19
TGCGCCAGCAGAAACGAGCAGTCACCCCTCCACTTT	CASRNEQSPLHF	-	TRBJ1-6	-	TRBV5-1